These 20 T cell receptor beta chains were sequenced from one sample in a study of CD8+CD57+ T cells in acquired aplastic anemia. Researchers used genomic DNA as the template to profile TCR beta VDJ and CDR3. TCRdb fed the reads into MiXCR, producing one record per CDR3 protein. The sample has 180,000 or so distinct CDR3 sequences, 40% to 55% seen once. Sequenced: sorted CD4+, CD8+, or CD8+CD57+ T cells (not recorded which) from PBMCs. The receptors here all came from a human donor in good health.

This clonotype was observed at least ten times. This rearrangement joins TRBV14 to TRBJ2-1; a weak D match, TRBD2 (5 bases). Trimming cost V 1 base and J 7 bases, with 8 bases left between them. There are 13 residues in the CDR3. Germline V gene lookup returns CDR1 SGHDN and CDR2 FVKESK. The CDR3 reads CASSQARGNEQFF. The CDR3, as DNA: TGTGCCAGCAGCCAAGCTCGCGGGAATGAGCAGTTCTTC.

A word on this clonotype: A junction boundary mismatches the germline segment, possibly from a read error. The rearrangement joins TRBV20-1 to TRBJ2-3; D is unresolved. The CDR3 length is 12 residues. From germline, CDR1 is DFQATT and CDR2 SNEGSKA (reference sequence). The CDR3: CSAIAAPETQYF. Here the CDR3 DNA reads TGCAGTGCTATCGCCGCGCCAGAAACGCAGTATTTT.

Points on this clonotype: This may come from a read error, since a much larger clone is one base off. The rearrangement links TRBV11-1 to TRBJ1-4; unclear D gene. Trimming removed 2 bases from V and 6 bases from J, with 19 bases in between. The CDR3 consists of 17 residues. CDR1 SGHAT and CDR2 FQDESV come from the germline V gene (reference sequence). CDR3 nucleotides: TGTGCCAGCAGCTTAACCCTGCAAAGGGCTGAAGATGAAAAACTGTTTTTT. The encoded protein is CASSLTLQRAEDEKLFF.

As concerns this clonotype: As the CDR3 is not closed by the conserved phenylalanine or tryptophan, this likely results from a read error. This chain links TRBV20-1 with TRBJ2-5; 11 bases match TRBD2. With V trimmed by 1 base and J by 5 bases, 12 bases remained unmatched. The CDR3 has 17 residues. Germline CDR1 is DFQATT and CDR2 is SNEGSKA (reference sequence). The CDR3 DNA is TGCAGTGCTAGAGGTTTTTTAGCGGGAGGGCCTGGGGAGACCCAGTACCTC. This sequence encodes CSARGFLAGGPGETQYL.

V and J are TRBV9 and TRBJ1-2; D remains ambiguous. The germline V and J ends were trimmed by 6 bases and 8 bases, with 20 bases remaining between them. The germline V gene has CDR1 SGDLS and CDR2 YYNGEE. This CDR3 is 14 amino acids long. CDR3 amino acids: CASTFTALGEGYTF. The DNA of the CDR3 is TGTGCCAGCACCTTTACGGCCCTTGGGGAAGGCTACACCTTC. The full variable domain, completed using reference TRBV9 and TRBJ1-2, is DSGVTQTPKHLITATGQRVTLRCSPRSGDLSVYWYQQSLDQGLQFLIQYYNGEERAKGNILERFSAQQFPDLHSELNLSSLELGDSALYFCASTFTALGEGYTFGSGTRLTVV.

This clonotype was recorded many times. J is TRBJ1-6 and V is TRBV5-6; D is uncertain. Germline values: CDR1 SGHDT, CDR2 YYEEEE. The CDR3 has 15 residues. V was shortened by 0 bases and J by 7 bases, with 11 bases between the two germline ends. CDR3 sequence reads: CASSLVDRSNSPLHF. For the CDR3, the DNA is TGTGCCAGCAGCTTGGTGGATCGGTCGAATTCACCCCTCCACTTT.

This clonotype has ten or more counts. This sequence joins TRBV19 and TRBJ1-1; D possibly corresponds to TRBD1 (5 bases). CDR3 length equals 14 residues. V lost 6 bases and J 0 bases, leaving 11 bases between the germline ends. Germline V gene lookup returns CDR1 LNHDA and CDR2 SQIVND (reference sequence). The CDR3 DNA sequence: TGTGCCAGTAGCCTACAGGTAATGAACACTGAAGCTTTCTTT. The encoded protein is CASSLQVMNTEAFF.

This clonotype was recorded at least ten times. The chain combines TRBV4-2 with TRBJ2-3, with a tentative D call TRBD2 (5 bases). The CDR3 is 15 residues long. Trimming removed 8 bases from V and 1 base from J, with 16 bases in between. Germline CDR1 and CDR2: LGHNA and YNFKEQ. This chain's CDR3 is CASSSGLRGTDTQYF. CDR3 bases: TGTGCCAGCTCGAGCGGTTTACGTGGCACAGATACGCAGTATTTT.

At least ten counts were recorded for this clonotype. The chain employs TRBV6-6 and TRBJ2-5, with no clear D. This CDR3 has 11 amino acids. Germline V CDR1 and CDR2: MNHNY, SVGAGI (reference sequence). V gave up 5 bases and J gave up 7 bases, with 8 bases separating them. The CDR3 coding sequence is TGTGCCAGCAGTAATGGACGGACCCAGTACTTC. Its translation is CASSNGRTQYF.

The sample holds many counts of this clonotype. The chain has TRBV7-9 and TRBJ2-1; tentative D call: TRBD2 (6 bases). The CDR3 is 16 residues long. V was pared by 2 bases and J by 5 bases, with 16 bases between. Germline values: CDR1 SEHNR, CDR2 FQNEAQ (reference sequence). The CDR3, as DNA: TGTGCCAGCAGCTTAAAATTGGGAGGAAGGGACAATGAGCAGTTCTTC. Translation: CASSLKLGGRDNEQFF.

The chain recombines TRBV28 with TRBJ1-5; TRBD1 matches at 7 bases. There are 16 residues in the CDR3. V trimming: 3 bases; J trimming: 6 bases; junction bases outside the gene matches: 11. From germline, CDR1 is MDHEN and CDR2 SYDVKM. In DNA form, the CDR3 reads TGTGCCAGCAGTTTGCCGGGCAGGGGGAGGATTCAGCCCCAGCATTTT. It yields the protein CASSLPGRGRIQPQHF.

The V and J genes are TRBV29-1 and TRBJ2-1, with D tentatively TRBD2 (5 bases). The CDR3 is made up of 14 amino acids. CDR1 and CDR2 from the germline V gene are SQVTM and ANQGSEA. The germline V and J ends were trimmed by 6 bases and 6 bases, with 18 bases remaining between them. The CDR3 nucleotides are TGCAGCGTGACCGGGGTCTCCGCGGTCAATGAGCAGTTCTTC. Translated, it gives CSVTGVSAVNEQFF.

By sample share, this clonotype is medium-sized. This rearrangement joins TRBV29-1 to TRBJ1-1; D gene unclear. CDR1 is SQVTM, CDR2 ANQGSEA, per germline. Trimming removed 3 bases at V and 4 bases at J, with 18 bases between. This CDR3 region has 15 residues. CDR3 sequence: CSVDRSGQRSTEAFF. CDR3 in DNA: TGCAGCGTTGATAGGTCAGGCCAGAGGAGCACTGAAGCTTTCTTT.

This clonotype was counted once. V gene TRBV7-2 combines with J gene TRBJ1-2, with D possibly TRBD1 on 5 matching bases. The CDR3 covers 13 residues. V gave up 5 bases and J gave up 4 bases, with 11 bases separating them. Per the germline V gene, CDR1 is SGHTA and CDR2 is FQGNSA. The CDR3 bases are TGTGCCAGCAGCGGAACAGGTCCCTATGGCTACACCTTC. This translates into CASSGTGPYGYTF.

The chain uses TRBV6-5 and TRBJ1-5; D unresolved. Deletions cut 4 bases from V and 7 bases from J, with 20 bases between. Germline CDR1 and CDR2: MNHEY and SVGAGI. The CDR3 sequence is 16 residues long. The CDR3 reads CASSSLSGFGGQPQHF. The CDR3 DNA follows: TGTGCCAGCAGTTCCCTTTCGGGGTTTGGAGGGCAGCCCCAGCATTTT.

This chain links TRBV2 with TRBJ2-3, with D uncertain. Germline CDR1 and CDR2: SNHLY and FYNNEI. V was pared by 2 bases and J by 3 bases, with 18 bases between. This CDR3 region has 17 residues. CDR3 amino acids: CASSEIGTPRATDTQYF. CDR3 DNA: TGTGCCAGCAGTGAAATAGGAACACCCCGTGCGACAGATACGCAGTATTTT. Complete variable domain (other parts from reference TRBV2 and TRBJ2-3): EPEVTQTPSHQVTQMGQEVILRCVPISNHLYFYWYRQILGQKVEFLVSFYNNEISEKSEIFDDQFSVERPDGSNFTLKIRSTKLEDSAMYFCASSEIGTPRATDTQYFGPGTRLTVL.

The J gene is TRBJ1-4, the V gene TRBV11-2; the D is unclear. Germline loops: CDR1 SGHAT, CDR2 FQNNGV. This CDR3 has 14 residues. Between the trimmed V and J ends, which lost 0 bases and 7 bases, there was a span of 9 bases. CDR3 loop: CASSLDLGGEKLFF. The CDR3 bases are TGTGCCAGCAGCTTAGACCTAGGAGGTGAAAAACTGTTTTTT. The entire variable domain, with the rest obtained from reference TRBV11-2 and TRBJ1-4, is as follows: EAGVAQSPRYKIIEKRQSVAFWCNPISGHATLYWYQQILGQGPKLLIQFQNNGVVDDSQLPKDRFSAERLKGVDSTLKIQPAKLEDSAVYLCASSLDLGGEKLFFGSGTQLSVL.

To note about this clonotype: A much more abundant neighbour one base away suggests this may be a read error. In DNA, the CDR3 is TGCGCCAGCAAGGGAGGGGGGAGAGAAAAACTGTTTTTT. Translating gives CASKGGGREKLFF. This chain uses TRBV5-1 with TRBJ1-4, with TRBD1 as a possible D gene (6 bases). V was trimmed by 6 bases and J by 8 bases, leaving 14 bases between them. The germline gives CDR1 SGHRS, CDR2 YFSETQ. The CDR3 has 13 amino acids.

This clonotype came up many times. The CDR3 loop reads CASSPRGNQPQHF. CDR3 in DNA: TGTGCCAGCAGTCCTCGGGGAAATCAGCCCCAGCATTTT. The chain carries TRBV6-1 and TRBJ1-5; D gene ambiguous. V shed 5 bases and J shed 4 bases, with 9 bases lying between them. In germline, CDR1 is MNHNS, CDR2 SASEGT. The CDR3 has 13 amino acids.

The V gene is TRBV5-6, the J gene TRBJ1-2; 9 bases agree with TRBD1. CDR3 size: 16 residues. Germline assignment: CDR1 SGHDT and CDR2 YYEEEE. Losses at the gene ends were 0 bases for V and 0 bases for J; bases not matched to a gene: 3. CDR3 in amino acids: CASSLGQGDSNYGYTF. As DNA, the CDR3 is TGTGCCAGCAGCTTGGGACAGGGGGATTCTAACTATGGCTACACCTTC.